These T cell receptor beta chains were read from a single sample in a study of blood T cell repertoires in COVID-19. The method was immunoSEQ multiplex PCR; TCRdb's version includes in-frame clones alone and lacks a portion of them. The table has roughly 250,000 clones, approximately 86% seen once. The sample consisted of peripheral blood. These receptors all stem from a man aged 40-49 years who had recovered from COVID-19. Each CDR3 is given with its conserved first and last residue. A D gene is named only where the DNA matches it firmly. Rows may omit the clone size; those that give it use once, few, many or a size class.

v_gene	d_gene	abundance	j_gene	CDR3aa	CDR3nt
TRBV5-6	-	few	TRBJ1-1	CASNPLNGHLGMAEAFF	TGTGCCAGCAACCCCTTGAATGGGCATTTGGGCATGGCTGAAGCTTTCTTT
TRBV29-1	TRBD1	-	TRBJ2-7	CSVEAGGTGGHEQYF	TGCAGCGTTGAAGCCGGCGGGACAGGGGGCCACGAGCAGTACTTC
TRBV29-1	-	-	TRBJ1-1	CSVVPWGATEAFF	TGCAGCGTGGTGCCTTGGGGAGCGACTGAAGCTTTCTTT
TRBV11-2	-	-	TRBJ2-1	CASSFPATGTEQFF	TGTGCCAGCAGCTTCCCCGCGACAGGAACTGAGCAGTTCTTC
TRBV6-5	TRBD2	-	TRBJ2-3	CASRSSGSVTDTQYF	TGTGCCAGCAGATCTAGCGGGAGTGTAACAGATACGCAGTATTTT
TRBV10-1	-	-	TRBJ1-3	CASHPGRILAAGNTIYF	TGCGCCAGCCACCCAGGGAGGATTTTGGCGGCAGGAAACACCATATATTTT
TRBV6-5	-	-	TRBJ1-1	CASSSTRTKLAFF	TGTGCCAGCAGTTCAACGCGTACCAAATTAGCTTTCTTT
TRBV27	-	-	TRBJ1-2	CASSGLEAGGYYGYTF	TGTGCCAGCAGTGGCCTGGAGGCCGGCGGGTACTATGGCTACACCTTC
TRBV19	-	-	TRBJ2-5	CASSFLGGQETQYF	TGTGCCAGTAGTTTTTTGGGGGGTCAAGAGACCCAGTACTTC
TRBV5-1	-	-	TRBJ1-1	CASSLAGGPEAFF	TGCGCCAGCAGCTTGGCCGGGGGGCCTGAAGCTTTCTTT
TRBV9	-	-	TRBJ1-1	CASSVVKEVTEAFF	TGTGCCAGCAGCGTAGTGAAGGAGGTGACTGAAGCTTTCTTT
TRBV4-3	-	-	TRBJ2-2	CASSHRKGVSGELFF	TGCGCCAGCAGCCACCGGAAGGGGGTGTCCGGGGAGCTGTTTTTT
TRBV5-4	-	-	TRBJ2-1	CASSPRRGELSEQFF	TGTGCCAGCAGCCCGAGGAGGGGAGAGTTAAGTGAGCAGTTCTTC
TRBV19	-	few	TRBJ2-1	CASSIRATRGEQFF	TGTGCCAGTAGTATAAGGGCGACACGGGGTGAGCAGTTCTTC
TRBV30	-	-	TRBJ2-3	CAWSAGEDTQYF	TGTGCCTGGAGTGCGGGAGAAGATACGCAGTATTTT
TRBV6-5	TRBD2	-	TRBJ2-1	CASRKRGGPGNEQFF	TGTGCCAGCAGGAAGCGGGGGGGCCCGGGCAATGAGCAGTTCTTC
TRBV7-2	-	-	TRBJ1-3	CASSHPGVDTIYF	TGTGCCAGCAGCCACCCAGGGGTGGACACCATATATTTT